This T cell receptor beta chain is from a study of blood T cell repertoires in COVID-19. Per the study methods: Nucleated cell number was recorded as an estimate derived from reference gene primer amplification. Produced via immunoSEQ multiplex PCR; TCRdb's table is partial and in-frame only. Clonal size and the V and J genes are those of that table, whereas D and trimming came from the DNA. The sample lists about 160,000 clones, roughly 82% occurring once. Seattle enrolled patients during active infection and tracked them longitudinally. J lost 1 base, V lost 11 bases, and 5 bases had no gene match. CDR3 length equals 14 residues. Germline V lookup: CDR1 LNHDA, CDR2 SQIVND (reference sequence).

J is TRBJ2-2 and V is TRBV19; 9 positions match TRBD1. This receptor was taken from a woman aged 40 to 50 with COVID-19, enrolled during active disease. Source material: peripheral blood. The CDR3 here is CAGRQGGNTGELFF. CDR3 coding DNA: TGTGCCGGACGACAGGGGGGGAACACCGGGGAGCTGTTTTTT.